The rows below give T cell receptor beta chains drawn from one sample of a study of technical replicates of blood from a few donors. The repertoire was sequenced with immunoSEQ multiplex PCR; TCRdb's copy has only in-frame clones and lacks some. There are approximately 75,000 clones in the sample; approximately 96% occur only once, and 0.25% to 0.3% lies in the top ten. The sample was T cells isolated from PBMCs. Receptors originate from a human donor in good health. CDR3s include the opening cysteine and the closing phenylalanine or tryptophan. A D gene is named only where the DNA matches it firmly. Not all rows give a size; the values are once, few, many and, for expanded clones, a class.

clone_size j_call v_call d_call cdr3_aa cdr3_nt
NA TRBJ1-2 TRBV18 NA CASSPGEAGYTF TGTGCCAGCTCACCCGGGGAAGCTGGCTACACCTTC
NA TRBJ2-7 TRBV7-8 NA CASSLLGGYYEQYF TGTGCCAGCAGCTTACTAGGAGGCTACTACGAGCAGTACTTC
NA TRBJ2-7 TRBV5-1 TRBD1 CASSSRTGGYEQYF TGCGCCAGCAGCTCCCGGACAGGGGGCTACGAGCAGTACTTC
NA TRBJ1-5 TRBV28 TRBD1 CASSSPTGHQPQHF TGTGCCAGCAGTTCCCCGACAGGGCATCAGCCCCAGCATTTT
NA TRBJ1-3 TRBV6-1 TRBD1 CASSVQGVGNTIYF TGTGCCAGCAGTGTACAGGGGGTAGGAAACACCATATATTTT
NA TRBJ1-4 TRBV6-1 TRBD1 CASSESRDRDEKLFF TGTGCCAGCAGTGAATCCCGGGACAGGGATGAAAAACTGTTTTTT
NA TRBJ2-1 TRBV10-3 NA CAIGSSAISSYNEQFF TGTGCCATCGGGTCTTCAGCGATAAGCTCCTACAATGAGCAGTTCTTC
NA TRBJ1-2 TRBV29-1 NA CSVEGRGIYPYGYTF TGCAGCGTTGAAGGAAGGGGGATCTACCCCTATGGCTACACCTTC
NA TRBJ2-7 TRBV5-8 TRBD2 CASSETSGSFPSYEQYF TGTGCCAGCAGCGAAACTAGCGGGAGTTTCCCCTCCTACGAGCAGTACTTC
NA TRBJ2-5 TRBV5-4 TRBD2 CASSWGLANRETQYF TGTGCCAGCAGCTGGGGACTAGCGAATAGAGAGACCCAGTACTTC
NA TRBJ1-1 TRBV7-2 NA CASSLGQNTEAFF TGTGCCAGCAGCTTGGGCCAGAACACTGAAGCTTTCTTT
NA TRBJ2-5 TRBV7-2 TRBD1 CASSFRGETQYF TGTGCCAGCAGCTTCAGGGGGGAGACCCAGTACTTC
NA TRBJ1-1 TRBV9 NA CASSDPGEHTEAFF TGTGCCAGCAGCGACCCAGGGGAGCACACTGAAGCTTTCTTT
NA TRBJ2-7 TRBV30 TRBD2 CAWSVGTSGSHEQYF TGTGCCTGGAGTGTCGGGACTAGCGGGAGCCACGAGCAGTACTTC
NA TRBJ2-6 TRBV19 NA CASSTTGIVSSGANVLTF TGTGCCAGTAGTACGACAGGAATAGTGTCCTCTGGGGCCAACGTCCTGACTTTC
NA TRBJ2-1 TRBV9 NA CASNLGDVLYNEQFF TGTGCCAGCAACCTAGGGGATGTCTTATACAATGAGCAGTTCTTC
NA TRBJ2-7 TRBV28 NA CASRTITGPRAYEQYF TGTGCCAGCAGAACTATAACAGGGCCTCGTGCCTACGAGCAGTACTTC
NA TRBJ1-2 TRBV5-6 NA CASSLFVQGYTF TGTGCCAGCAGCTTGTTTGTCCAGGGCTACACCTTC
NA TRBJ1-4 TRBV9 NA CASSVGEGVNEKLFF TGTGCCAGCAGCGTAGGTGAGGGCGTTAATGAAAAACTGTTTTTT
once TRBJ2-1 TRBV4-1 TRBD2 CASSQAVLKRESHEQFF TGCGCCAGCAGCCAAGCTGTTTTGAAGCGGGAGTCCCATGAGCAGTTCTTC
NA TRBJ2-4 TRBV4-1 NA CASRDTGSLAKNIQYF TGCGCCAGCAGAGACACAGGGTCACTAGCCAAAAACATTCAGTACTTC
NA TRBJ2-5 TRBV5-4 TRBD2 CASSPTGRVSVETQYF TGTGCCAGCAGCCCGACGGGGAGGGTCTCAGTAGAGACCCAGTACTTC
NA TRBJ2-2 TRBV7-9 TRBD1 CASSPGTAGELFF TGTGCCAGCAGCCCTGGGACAGCCGGGGAGCTGTTTTTT
NA TRBJ1-5 TRBV30 TRBD1 CAWSPGQGNQPQHF TGTGCCTGGAGCCCGGGACAGGGGAATCAGCCCCAGCATTTT
few TRBJ1-5 TRBV19 NA CASSLQGNGNQPQHF TGTGCCAGTAGTTTACAGGGAAACGGCAATCAGCCCCAGCATTTT
once TRBJ2-7 TRBV4-1 TRBD1 CASSLADRGSYEQYF TGCGCCAGCAGCCTCGCCGACAGGGGTTCCTACGAGCAGTACTTC
NA TRBJ1-5 TRBV15 TRBD1 CATSRDRDRGRGFYQPQHF TGTGCCACCAGCAGGGACCGGGACAGGGGCCGTGGATTTTATCAGCCCCAGCATTTT
NA TRBJ2-3 TRBV7-9 TRBD2 CASSLVLWTSGITDTQYF TGTGCCAGCAGCTTAGTTCTGTGGACTAGCGGGATCACAGATACGCAGTATTTT
NA TRBJ2-3 TRBV12-5 TRBD2 CASAPQRGGGTDTQYF TGTGCTAGTGCCCCTCAGCGGGGGGGAGGAACAGATACGCAGTATTTT
NA TRBJ2-2 TRBV2 TRBD1 CASRDRGYGELFF TGTGCCAGCCGGGACAGGGGTTACGGGGAGCTGTTTTTT
NA TRBJ2-7 TRBV7-9 TRBD1 CASSRTGQGVYEQYF TGTGCCAGCAGCCGAACAGGACAGGGAGTCTACGAGCAGTACTTC
NA TRBJ2-7 TRBV4-3 NA CASSQGRGTSYEQYF TGCGCCAGCAGCCAAGGACGCGGGACCTCCTACGAGCAGTACTTC
NA TRBJ1-5 TRBV7-8 TRBD1 CASSSRDRGINQPQHF TGTGCCAGCAGCAGCCGGGACAGGGGAATCAATCAGCCCCAGCATTTT
NA TRBJ2-2 TRBV28 TRBD1 CASSSTLQGGYTGELFF TGTGCCAGCAGTTCGACCCTACAGGGGGGATACACCGGGGAGCTGTTTTTT
NA TRBJ2-2 TRBV5-1 NA CASTQEQGNTGELFF TGCGCCAGCACACAGGAACAGGGGAACACCGGGGAGCTGTTTTTT
once TRBJ1-1 TRBV5-6 TRBD1 CASSSRDRYNTEAFF TGTGCCAGCAGCTCCCGGGACAGGTATAACACTGAAGCTTTCTTT
NA TRBJ1-1 TRBV11-3 NA CASSLDGQMNTEAFF TGTGCCAGCAGCTTAGATGGGCAGATGAACACTGAAGCTTTCTTT
NA TRBJ2-7 TRBV27 TRBD1 CASSTRTGGDEQYF TGTGCCAGCAGTACGAGGACAGGGGGTGACGAGCAGTACTTC
NA TRBJ2-3 TRBV7-3 NA CASSRGTGDTQYF TGTGCCAGCAGCCGCGGGACGGGGGATACGCAGTATTTT
NA TRBJ2-7 TRBV4-2 NA CASSQGTGITYEQYF TGTGCCAGCAGCCAAGGTACAGGGATAACCTACGAGCAGTACTTC
NA TRBJ1-1 TRBV10-3 TRBD1 CAISLRDRGGTEAFF TGTGCCATCAGCTTGCGGGACAGGGGTGGTACTGAAGCTTTCTTT
NA TRBJ1-2 TRBV18 TRBD1 CASSPDRGPYGYTF TGTGCCAGCTCACCGGACAGGGGGCCTTATGGCTACACCTTC
NA TRBJ2-2 TRBV10-1 NA CASEIGGLGTGELFF TGCGCCAGCGAAATCGGCGGGTTGGGCACCGGGGAGCTGTTTTTT
NA TRBJ2-7 TRBV15 TRBD1 CATSGRDRPYEQYF TGTGCCACCAGCGGCCGGGACAGACCCTACGAGCAGTACTTC
once TRBJ2-1 TRBV19 TRBD1 CASSIGQGGHNEQFF TGTGCCAGTAGTATAGGACAGGGTGGCCACAATGAGCAGTTCTTC
NA TRBJ2-1 TRBV5-4 NA CASSKGWGRGNEQFF TGTGCCAGCAGCAAGGGATGGGGGCGCGGAAATGAGCAGTTCTTC
NA TRBJ1-2 TRBV30 NA CAWANRDILCTF TGTGCCTGGGCTAACCGGGACATTTTGTGTACCTTC
NA TRBJ2-7 TRBV19 NA CASKRNDRLYYEQYF TGTGCCAGCAAGCGAAATGACAGGTTATACTACGAGCAGTACTTC
NA TRBJ2-5 TRBV6-1 NA CASSEGNWYRNQETQYF TGTGCCAGCAGTGAAGGAAATTGGTACAGGAACCAAGAGACCCAGTACTTC
NA TRBJ1-1 TRBV18 NA CASAIQGGNTEAFF TGTGCCAGCGCAATCCAGGGAGGGAACACTGAAGCTTTCTTT
NA TRBJ2-7 TRBV4-3 NA CASSRAGSSYEQYF TGCGCCAGCAGCCGGGCGGGTAGCTCCTACGAGCAGTACTTC
NA TRBJ1-1 TRBV30 TRBD1 CAWREDREGTEAFF TGTGCCTGGAGGGAGGACAGGGAGGGCACTGAAGCTTTCTTT
few TRBJ1-5 TRBV28 NA CASRLYSNQPQHF TGTGCCAGCCGTCTCTATAGCAATCAGCCCCAGCATTTT
NA TRBJ2-7 TRBV9 NA CASSVSTRTDYEQYF TGTGCCAGCAGCGTCTCGACGCGGACAGACTACGAGCAGTACTTC
NA TRBJ1-1 TRBV4-1 NA CASREAGRGLEAFF TGCGCCAGCAGAGAGGCGGGGAGGGGACTAGAAGCTTTCTTT